Reported below is one T cell receptor (beta chain). The data were produced by immunoSEQ multiplex PCR, yet TCRdb's version contains in-frame clones alone and is incomplete. The sample shows around 53,000 clones, about 92% of them seen only once. This sample is part of a study of T cell changes during pregnancy in multiple sclerosis. This clonotype was obtained from a female donor with multiple sclerosis, enrolled in a pregnancy study. The material sequenced was CD4+ T cells from peripheral blood mononuclear cells, taken after pregnancy.

The CDR3 loop is CASSPVGTGSYIQYF. CDR3 in DNA: TGTGCCAGCTCACCGGTAGGGACAGGGTCATACATTCAGTACTTC. J is TRBJ2-4 and V is TRBV18, with TRBD1 identical over 9 bases. The junction had 8 bases not matched to a gene; V was cut back by 3 bases and J by 8 bases. The CDR3 has 15 amino acids. Germline CDR1 is KGHSH and CDR2 is LQKENI. Complete variable domain (other parts from reference TRBV18 and TRBJ2-4): NAGVMQNPRHLVRRRGQEARLRCSPMKGHSHVYWYRQLPEEGLKFMVYLQKENIIDESGMPKERFSAEFPKEGPSILRIQQVVRGDSAAYFCASSPVGTGSYIQYFGAGTRLSVL.